This T cell receptor beta chain was sequenced during a study of T cells after yellow fever vaccination (dated by TCRdb to the late 2010s). Background for the entire study: The SMART-Seq v4 Ultra Low Input RNA kit was used to prepare libraries from fractions with low cell numbers. To follow T-cell clones before and after both primary and booster YFV17D yellow fever vaccination, bulk TCR alpha and beta repertoires underwent longitudinal sequencing. Two healthy male donors made up the cohort, one aged 18 to 29 years and the other aged 30 to 40 years. Blood was collected at multiple timepoints before and after primary and secondary immunization, and bulk PBMC replicates and cell subsets were isolated.

Points the paper makes about the study in general: A small fraction of clonotypes appeared in both the CD4 and CD8 compartments, likely as a result of convergent recombination. FACS-sorted repertoires could contain abundant contaminating clonotypes from the bulk population, so computational filtering was required. Only two donors were included in the study, so the extent to which the findings can be generalized is limited. After the booster, most of the clones that had expanded following primary vaccination were detected again (roughly 96% of CD4 and 88% of CD8), which suggests that memory was broadly maintained. Compared with the primary T-cell response, the secondary T-cell response was weaker but faster, peaking on day 5 rather than day 15.

The junction shows trimming of 6 bases on V and 0 bases on J, and the gene matches do not reach 8 bases of it. The CDR3 runs 17 residues from the cysteine to the phenylalanine. Only the CDR3 region is kept as DNA, spanning 51 bases read in frame from base 1. CDR1 and CDR2, looked up from the germline V gene, are SGHTA and FQGNSA. TCR cDNA was synthesized by 5'RACE template switching, which introduced a universal primer site and unique molecular identifiers. Priming of cDNA synthesis was performed from both the TCR alpha and TCR beta constant segments. Two PCR steps were used to amplify libraries, with sample barcodes and sequencing adapters being added in the second step. Sequencing of the libraries was done on either Illumina HiSeq 2500 (2x100 bp) or NovaSeq (2x150 bp). The original methods were these. Reads were demultiplexed and collapsed into UMI consensus sequences with MIGEC, and V(D)J alignment was performed with MiXCR. Vaccine-responding clonotypes were defined with edgeR using replicate PBMC samples, requiring FDR below 0.01 and a log2 fold change above 5 up to day 15. Bulk clonotypes were assigned CD4 or CD8 identity according to which sequenced CD4 or CD8 repertoire held them at higher abundance. Starting from the raw public reads, TCRdb applied fastp trimming at Q25, assembled clones with MiXCR and retained in-frame beta chains. Duplicate CDR3 protein sequences are folded into a single record with the most common DNA and genes. In this record, the V and J calls reflect TCRdb's handling and not the investigators' own analysis. This sample lists 400,000 or so distinct CDR3 sequences; more than 5.5% were detected once. Approximately 15% of the sample is in the top ten clones.

In light of the paper, this sample's treatment or condition label describes: live attenuated yellow fever vaccine strain. At each blood-draw timepoint, two biological replicates of bulk PBMCs were obtained. A standard Ficoll-Paque protocol was used to isolate PBMCs from peripheral blood. TriZol was used to extract RNA from bulk PBMCs, CD4 and CD8 fractions, and dextramer-positive and dextramer-negative fractions. Points on this clonotype: Its antigen target is currently unknown. Base qualities were left out, and no much larger clone turns up one base away.

The rearranged segments are TRBV7-2 and TRBJ2-2, with TRBD2 matching 9 junction bases. The receptor was derived from a man under 40 who received the YFV17D yellow fever vaccine. Source: PBMCs, taken 5 days after the yellow fever booster vaccination. The CDR3 region: CASRDRAGGSNTGELFF. In nucleotides, the sequence is TGTGCCAGCAGAGATCGAGCGGGAGGATCGAACACCGGGGAGCTGTTTTTT.